One T cell receptor (beta chain) is described in this entry. Its antigen remains unidentified. This CDR3 region has 15 residues. The V segment lost 5 bases and the J segment 1 base; nucleotides outside the gene matches: 4. Per germline, CDR1 SGHTA and CDR2 FQGNSA. These data are taken from a study of OX40 agonist ivuxolimab in advanced cancers. Background on the study: Hepatocellular carcinoma, melanoma, renal cell or head and neck cancer was diagnosed in the dose-escalation patients.

This table comes from immunoSEQ multiplex PCR, and its TCRdb copy is limited to in-frame clones, with some not included. The sample has over 65,000 clones, around 80% seen once; the top ten hold 0.45% to 0.6%. Whole-study findings and limits: The antigen specificity of the peripheral T cells (those that were expanded) was not determined.

The sample in question was CD4+ or CD8+ T cells sorted from blood, obtained in a trial of the OX40 agonist ivuxolimab. The clonotype originates from an adult with an advanced solid tumor such as melanoma, head and neck, liver or kidney cancer. J is TRBJ2-1 and V is TRBV7-2; the match to TRBD2 covers 8 bases. The CDR3 spells CASSNPSGSYNEQFF. The CDR3 DNA sequence: TGTGCCAGCAGCAACCCTAGCGGGTCCTACAATGAGCAGTTCTTC.